This T cell receptor (beta chain) came from a study of blood T cell repertoires in COVID-19. Study details: Sites across the United States, Italy and Spain contributed samples from acute and convalescent COVID-19.

Sequenced by immunoSEQ multiplex PCR; TCRdb stores in-frame clones only, minus some. Of about 200,000 clones listed, about four fifths are singletons. Germline CDR1 reads SGHTA; CDR2 reads FQGTGA. Trimming removed 7 bases at V and 1 base at J, with 17 bases between. The CDR3 covers 15 residues. The TCR was taken from a man aged 35 to 55 who had recovered from COVID-19. J is TRBJ2-7 and V is TRBV7-3; D might be TRBD1 (6 bases). Sequenced input: PBMCs or T cells enriched from blood (not recorded which). Here the CDR3 reads CASTPYGDRSYEQYF. In DNA, the CDR3 is TGTGCCAGCACCCCCTACGGAGACAGGTCCTACGAGCAGTACTTC.